The clone carrying this T cell receptor (beta chain) has a single count. Its antigen is unknown. These data originate in a study of cytomegalovirus exposure and HLA in healthy donors. Per germline, CDR1 SGHAT and CDR2 FQNNGV. The V and J ends lost 6 bases and 0 bases, in that order; junction bases with no gene match: 5. The CDR3 consists of 16 residues. 13 Jbeta primers and 60 Vbeta primers were used for the PCR. Data came from immunoSEQ multiplex PCR; TCRdb stores just in-frame clones and leaves some out. The sample contains 100,000 to 120,000 clones, 70% to 85% of which appear only once. Study-level findings and limits: Trimming of TCR beta V- and J-genes showed a link, identified in a later analysis, to a missense DCLRE1C variant. In a later analysis, at a false discovery rate of 0.05, under 20,000 TCR beta sequences were associated with HLA alleles.

This clonotype was sampled from a woman in her late teens or twenties in good health and CMV-seronegative. Specimen: PBMCs. The chain recombines TRBV11-2 with TRBJ2-1, with 10 bases aligning to TRBD2. The CDR3 coding sequence is TGTGCCAGCAGACCAGCGGGGGGGCCCTCCTACAATGAGCAGTTCTTC. Translated, it gives CASRPAGGPSYNEQFF.